This T cell receptor (beta chain) was sequenced in a study of control samples from healthy donors and cancer patients. The assay was immunoSEQ multiplex PCR, and TCRdb's table has in-frame clones only and misses some. The top ten clones hold approximately 2.7% of a sample with 120,000 or so clones, over 75% of them seen once. The CDR3 spans 13 residues. The trim removed 11 bases at V and 3 bases at J, leaving 6 bases unmatched. Germline-derived CDR1 and CDR2 are LNHDA and SQIVND (reference sequence). V usage is TRBV19 and J usage is TRBJ2-2; 7 bases map to TRBD1. This receptor was identified in a man aged 18 to 30 in good health. The sequenced sample consisted of blood. As DNA, the CDR3 is TGTGCCGCCCGGGACAGCGACACCGGGGAGCTGTTTTTT. This gives the protein CAARDSDTGELFF.